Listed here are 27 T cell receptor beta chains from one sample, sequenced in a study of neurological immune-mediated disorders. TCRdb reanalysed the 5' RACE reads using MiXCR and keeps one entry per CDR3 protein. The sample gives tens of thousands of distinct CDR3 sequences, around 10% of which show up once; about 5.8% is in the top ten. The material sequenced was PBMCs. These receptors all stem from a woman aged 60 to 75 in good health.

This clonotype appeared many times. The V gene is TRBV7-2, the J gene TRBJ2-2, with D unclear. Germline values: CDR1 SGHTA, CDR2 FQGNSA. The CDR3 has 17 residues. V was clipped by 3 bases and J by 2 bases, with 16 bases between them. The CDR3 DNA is TGTGCCAGCAGCTTTCCTGGATGGGCAGATAACACCGGGGAGCTGTTTTTT. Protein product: CASSFPGWADNTGELFF. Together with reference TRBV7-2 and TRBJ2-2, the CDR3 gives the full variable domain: GAGVSQSPSNKVTEKGKDVELRCDPISGHTALYWYRQSLGQGLEFLIYFQGNSAPDKSGLPSDRFSAERTGGSVSTLTIQRTQQEDSAVYLCASSFPGWADNTGELFFGEGSRLTVL.

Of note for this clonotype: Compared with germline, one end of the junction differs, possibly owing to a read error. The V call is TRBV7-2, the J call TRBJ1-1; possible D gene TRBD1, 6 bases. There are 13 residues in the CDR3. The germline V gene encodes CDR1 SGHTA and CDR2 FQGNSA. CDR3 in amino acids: CASSWTVNTDAFF. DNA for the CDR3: TGTGCCAGTAGCTGGACAGTGAACACTGACGCTTTCTTT.

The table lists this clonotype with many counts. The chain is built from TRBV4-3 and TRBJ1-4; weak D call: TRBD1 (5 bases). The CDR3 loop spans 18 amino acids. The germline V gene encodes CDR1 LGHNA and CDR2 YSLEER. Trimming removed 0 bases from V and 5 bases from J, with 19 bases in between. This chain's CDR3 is CASSQELTRGVGNEKLFF. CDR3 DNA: TGCGCCAGCAGCCAAGAGCTGACCAGAGGGGTCGGGAATGAAAAACTGTTTTTT.

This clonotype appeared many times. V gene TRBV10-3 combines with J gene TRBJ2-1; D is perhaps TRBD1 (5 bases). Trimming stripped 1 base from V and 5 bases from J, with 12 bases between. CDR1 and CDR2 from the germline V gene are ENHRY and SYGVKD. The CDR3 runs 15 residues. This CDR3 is CAISEFGALDNEQFF. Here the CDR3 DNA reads TGTGCCATCAGTGAGTTTGGGGCCTTAGACAATGAGCAGTTCTTC.

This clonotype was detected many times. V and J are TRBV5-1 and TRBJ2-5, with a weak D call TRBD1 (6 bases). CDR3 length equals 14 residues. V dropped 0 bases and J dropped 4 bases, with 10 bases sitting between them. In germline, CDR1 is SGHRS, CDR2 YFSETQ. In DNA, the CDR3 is TGCGCCAGCAGCTTGGGACAGGCGGGAGAGACCCAGTACTTC. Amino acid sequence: CASSLGQAGETQYF.

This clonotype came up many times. The CDR3 spells CASSFSGANVLTF. The CDR3 DNA reads TGCGCCAGCAGCTTTTCTGGGGCCAACGTCCTGACTTTC. V usage is TRBV5-1 and J usage is TRBJ2-6; D is uncertain. CDR3 length: 13 residues. Germline V lookup: CDR1 SGHRS, CDR2 YFSETQ. V was cut by 2 bases and J by 1 base, with 1 base left in between.

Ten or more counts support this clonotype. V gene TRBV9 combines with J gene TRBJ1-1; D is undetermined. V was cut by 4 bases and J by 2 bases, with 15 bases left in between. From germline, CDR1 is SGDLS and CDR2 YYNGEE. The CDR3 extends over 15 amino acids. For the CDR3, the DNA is TGTGCCAGCAGCTCCTCTTGGGGTTTTAACACTGAAGCTTTCTTT. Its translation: CASSSSWGFNTEAFF.

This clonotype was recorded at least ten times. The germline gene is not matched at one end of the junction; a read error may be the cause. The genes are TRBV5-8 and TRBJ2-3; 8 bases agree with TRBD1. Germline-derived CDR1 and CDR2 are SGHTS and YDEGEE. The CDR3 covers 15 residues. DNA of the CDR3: TGTGTCAGCAGCTTAGGACAGGGAATTTTGGATACGCAGTATTTT. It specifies CVSSLGQGILDTQYF.

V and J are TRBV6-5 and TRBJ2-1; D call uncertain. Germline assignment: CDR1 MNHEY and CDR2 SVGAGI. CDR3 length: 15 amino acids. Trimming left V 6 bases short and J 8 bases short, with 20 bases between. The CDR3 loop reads CASSQMGWVIDEQFF. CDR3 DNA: TGTGCCAGCAGCCAGATGGGCTGGGTGATCGATGAGCAGTTCTTC.

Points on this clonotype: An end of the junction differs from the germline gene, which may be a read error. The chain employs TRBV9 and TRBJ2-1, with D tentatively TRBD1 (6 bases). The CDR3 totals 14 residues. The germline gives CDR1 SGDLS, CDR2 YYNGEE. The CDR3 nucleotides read TGTGCCAGCAACTCCCTAGGGGGATACAATGAGAAGTTCTTC. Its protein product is CASNSLGGYNEKFF.

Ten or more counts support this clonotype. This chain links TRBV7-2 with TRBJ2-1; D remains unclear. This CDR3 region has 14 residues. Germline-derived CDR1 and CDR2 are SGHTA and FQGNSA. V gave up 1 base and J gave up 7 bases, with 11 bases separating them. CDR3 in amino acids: CASSLEVSRNEQFF. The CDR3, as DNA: TGTGCCAGCAGCTTAGAGGTTTCACGGAATGAGCAGTTCTTC.

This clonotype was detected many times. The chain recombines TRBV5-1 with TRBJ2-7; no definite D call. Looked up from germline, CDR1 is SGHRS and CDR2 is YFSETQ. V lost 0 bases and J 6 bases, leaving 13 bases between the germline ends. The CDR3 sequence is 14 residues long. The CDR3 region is CASSLVQSFGEQYF. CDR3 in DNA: TGCGCCAGCAGCTTGGTTCAGAGTTTCGGCGAGCAGTACTTC.

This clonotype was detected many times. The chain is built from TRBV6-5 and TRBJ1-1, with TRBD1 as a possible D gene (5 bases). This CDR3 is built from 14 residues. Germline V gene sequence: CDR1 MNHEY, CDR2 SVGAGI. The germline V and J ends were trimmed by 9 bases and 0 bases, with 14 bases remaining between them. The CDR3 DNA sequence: TGTGCCAGTCGGGGGACGGTCTTGAACACTGAAGCTTTCTTT. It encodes CASRGTVLNTEAFF.

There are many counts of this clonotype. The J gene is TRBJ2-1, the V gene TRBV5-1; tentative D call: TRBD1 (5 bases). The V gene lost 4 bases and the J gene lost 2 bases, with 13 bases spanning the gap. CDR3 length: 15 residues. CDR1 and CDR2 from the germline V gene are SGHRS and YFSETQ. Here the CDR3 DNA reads TGCGCCAGCAGCGGTGGACAATCCCCCTACAATGAGCAGTTCTTC. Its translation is CASSGGQSPYNEQFF.

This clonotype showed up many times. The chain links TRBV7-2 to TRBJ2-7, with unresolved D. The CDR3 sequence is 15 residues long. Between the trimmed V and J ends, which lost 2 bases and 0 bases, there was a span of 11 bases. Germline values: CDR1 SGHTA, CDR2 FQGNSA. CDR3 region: CASSLRQETSYEQYF. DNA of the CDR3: TGTGCCAGCAGCTTAAGGCAGGAAACCTCCTACGAGCAGTACTTC.

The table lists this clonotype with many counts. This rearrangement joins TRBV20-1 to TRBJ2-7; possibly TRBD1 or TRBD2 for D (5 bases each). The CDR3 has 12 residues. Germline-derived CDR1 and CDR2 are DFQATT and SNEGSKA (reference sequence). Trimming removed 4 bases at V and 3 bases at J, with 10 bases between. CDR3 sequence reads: CSATRGFYEQYF. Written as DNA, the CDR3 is TGCAGTGCTACCCGGGGCTTCTACGAGCAGTACTTC.

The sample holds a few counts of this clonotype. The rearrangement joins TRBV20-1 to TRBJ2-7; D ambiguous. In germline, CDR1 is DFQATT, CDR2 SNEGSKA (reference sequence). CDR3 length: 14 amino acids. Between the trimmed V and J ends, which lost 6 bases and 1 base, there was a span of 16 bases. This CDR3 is CSASTPGKSYEQYF. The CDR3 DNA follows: TGCAGTGCAAGTACCCCTGGGAAGTCCTACGAGCAGTACTTC.

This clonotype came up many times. The CDR3 sequence is CASSSTSGPQYF. Written as DNA, the CDR3 is TGTGCCAGCAGCTCGACTAGCGGCCCGCAGTACTTC. V and J are TRBV3-1 and TRBJ2-7; 9 nucleotides match TRBD2. V lost 5 bases to trimming and J lost 9 bases; unmatched junction nucleotides: 5. Germline V lookup: CDR1 LGHDT, CDR2 YNNKEL (reference sequence). This CDR3 is built from 12 residues.

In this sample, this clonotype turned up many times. In DNA, the CDR3 is TGTGCCAGCAGCCTCCTCGCCGGGACAGGGGGCGGAGAGACCCAGTACTTC. Translating gives CASSLLAGTGGGETQYF. The V and J genes are TRBV7-6 and TRBJ2-5; 12 bases map to TRBD1. The CDR3 extends over 17 amino acids. Germline loops: CDR1 SGHVS, CDR2 FNYEAQ. Unmatched junction bases numbered 11, after V lost 5 bases and J lost 4 bases.

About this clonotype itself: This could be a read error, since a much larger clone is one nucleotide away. CDR3 bases: TGTGCCAGCAGCCCCGTCGGGGAGCGGTTTTTT. Protein product: CASSPVGERFF. This chain connects TRBV28 to TRBJ2-2, with a possible D match to TRBD2 (5 bases). The CDR3 runs 11 residues. Germline V gene data show CDR1 as MDHEN and CDR2 as SYDVKM.

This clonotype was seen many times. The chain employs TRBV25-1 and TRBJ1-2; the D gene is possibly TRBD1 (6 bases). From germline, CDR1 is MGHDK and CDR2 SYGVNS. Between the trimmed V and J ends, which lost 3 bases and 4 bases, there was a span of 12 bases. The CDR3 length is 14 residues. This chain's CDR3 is CASSDVQGRYGYTF. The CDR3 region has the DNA TGTGCCAGCAGTGACGTACAGGGACGCTATGGCTACACCTTC.

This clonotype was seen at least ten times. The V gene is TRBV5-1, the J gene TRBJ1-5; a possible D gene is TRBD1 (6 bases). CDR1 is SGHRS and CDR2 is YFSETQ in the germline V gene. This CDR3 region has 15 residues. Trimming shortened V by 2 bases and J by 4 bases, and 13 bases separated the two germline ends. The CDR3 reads CASSLRGQPNQPQHF. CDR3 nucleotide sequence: TGCGCCAGCAGCTTACGCGGACAGCCAAATCAGCCCCAGCATTTT. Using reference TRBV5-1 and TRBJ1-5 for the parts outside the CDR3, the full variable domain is KAGVTQTPRYLIKTRGQQVTLSCSPISGHRSVSWYQQTPGQGLQFLFEYFSETQRNKGNFPGRFSGRQFSNSRSEMNVSTLELGDSALYLCASSLRGQPNQPQHFGDGTRLSIL.

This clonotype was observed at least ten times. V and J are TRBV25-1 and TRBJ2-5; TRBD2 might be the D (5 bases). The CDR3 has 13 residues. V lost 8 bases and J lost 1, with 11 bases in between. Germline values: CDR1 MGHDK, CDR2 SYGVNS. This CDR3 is CASSTGIQETQYF. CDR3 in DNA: TGTGCCAGCTCCACCGGGATCCAAGAGACCCAGTACTTC.

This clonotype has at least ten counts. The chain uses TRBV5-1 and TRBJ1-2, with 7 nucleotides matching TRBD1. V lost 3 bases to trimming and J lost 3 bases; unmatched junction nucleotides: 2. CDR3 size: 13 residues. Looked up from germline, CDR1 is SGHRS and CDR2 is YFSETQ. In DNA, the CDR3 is TGCGCCAGCAGCTCCGGACAGGACTATGGCTACACCTTC. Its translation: CASSSGQDYGYTF.

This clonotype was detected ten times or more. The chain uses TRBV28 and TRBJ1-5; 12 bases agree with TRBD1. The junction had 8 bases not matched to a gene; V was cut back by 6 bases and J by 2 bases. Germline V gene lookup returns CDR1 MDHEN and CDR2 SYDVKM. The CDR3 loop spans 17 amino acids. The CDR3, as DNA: TGTGCCAGCAGAACCGGGACAGGGGGCAATCGCAATCAGCCCCAGCATTTT. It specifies CASRTGTGGNRNQPQHF. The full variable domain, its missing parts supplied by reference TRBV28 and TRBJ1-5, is DVKVTQSSRYLVKRTGEKVFLECVQDMDHENMFWYRQDPGLGLRLIYFSYDVKMKEKGDIPEGYSVSREKKERFSLILESASTNQTSMYLCASRTGTGGNRNQPQHFGDGTRLSIL.

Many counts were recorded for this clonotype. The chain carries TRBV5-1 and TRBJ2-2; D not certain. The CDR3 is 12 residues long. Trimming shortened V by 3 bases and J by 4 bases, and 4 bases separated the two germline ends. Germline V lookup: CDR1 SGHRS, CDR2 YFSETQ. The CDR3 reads CASSWGTGELFF. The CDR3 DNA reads TGCGCCAGCAGCTGGGGCACCGGGGAGCTGTTTTTT.

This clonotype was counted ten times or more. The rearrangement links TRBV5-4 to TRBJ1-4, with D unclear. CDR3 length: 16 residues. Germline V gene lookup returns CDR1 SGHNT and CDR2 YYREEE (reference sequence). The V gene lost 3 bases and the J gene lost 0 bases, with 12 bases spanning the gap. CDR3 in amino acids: CASSSSGSPTNEKLFF. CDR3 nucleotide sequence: TGTGCCAGCAGCTCATCGGGATCCCCAACTAATGAAAAACTGTTTTTT.